This TCR beta chain was recorded in a study of T cell responses to AZD1222 COVID-19 vaccine. Profiling relied on immunoSEQ multiplex PCR, and the TCRdb table lists in-frame clones only, not all of them. The repertoire holds about 53,000 clones, with about 87% as singletons. The source material was peripheral blood, sampled 28 days after the second AZD1222 dose. The sequence was obtained from an adult who received the AZD1222 COVID-19 vaccine.

CDR3 nucleotide sequence: TGTGCCAGCAGCCAAGAATTGGGACGCTCTGAAGCTTTCTTT. Its translation is CASSQELGRSEAFF. The chain employs TRBV14 and TRBJ1-1; a possible D gene is TRBD1 (5 bases). This CDR3 spans 14 amino acids. Germline V gene lookup returns CDR1 SGHDN and CDR2 FVKESK. The germline V and J ends were trimmed by 0 bases and 6 bases, with 11 bases remaining between them.